This T cell receptor (beta chain) was obtained from a study of OX40 agonist ivuxolimab in advanced cancers. Sequenced by immunoSEQ multiplex PCR; TCRdb stores in-frame clones only, minus some. This sample has 40,000 to 60,000 clones; approximately 81% occur once, and the top ten carry approximately 20%. Overall study results and limits: Expanded peripheral T cell antigen specificity was not determined.

CDR3 length: 14 amino acids. The V end was cut by 3 bases, the J end by 4 bases, with 12 bases between. CDR1 is SNHLY and CDR2 is FYNNEI in the germline V gene. This clone was recorded a few times. Its antigen is undetermined. The specimen was CD4+ or CD8+ T cells sorted from blood, collected in a trial of the OX40 agonist ivuxolimab. The sequence came from an adult with an advanced solid tumor such as melanoma, head and neck, liver or kidney cancer. The chain has TRBV2 and TRBJ1-2, with D possibly matching TRBD1 (5 bases). The CDR3 loop is CASSEGREIYGYTF. The CDR3 DNA reads as TGTGCCAGCAGTGAGGGCAGGGAAATCTATGGCTACACCTTC.